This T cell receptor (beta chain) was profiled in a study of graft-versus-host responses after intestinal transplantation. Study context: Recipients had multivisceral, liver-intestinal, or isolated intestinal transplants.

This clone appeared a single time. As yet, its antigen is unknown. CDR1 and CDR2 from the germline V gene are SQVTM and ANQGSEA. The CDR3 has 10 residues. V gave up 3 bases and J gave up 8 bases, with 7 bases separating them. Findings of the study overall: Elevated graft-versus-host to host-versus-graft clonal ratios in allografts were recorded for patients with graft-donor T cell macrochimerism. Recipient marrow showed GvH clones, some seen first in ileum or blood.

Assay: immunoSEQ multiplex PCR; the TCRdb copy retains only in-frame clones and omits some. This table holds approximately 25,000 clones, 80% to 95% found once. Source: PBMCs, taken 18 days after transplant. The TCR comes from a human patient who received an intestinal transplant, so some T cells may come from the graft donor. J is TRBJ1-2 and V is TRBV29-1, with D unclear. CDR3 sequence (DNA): TGCAGCGTTGAGGAGAGGGGCTACACCTTC. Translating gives CSVEERGYTF.